The rows below give T cell receptor beta chains drawn from one sample of a study of OX40 agonist ivuxolimab in advanced cancers. Assay: immunoSEQ multiplex PCR; the TCRdb copy retains only in-frame clones and omits some. The sample shows tens of thousands of clones, approximately 86% of them seen only once. This specimen consisted of CD4+ or CD8+ T cells sorted from blood, obtained in a trial of the OX40 agonist ivuxolimab. The receptors originated from an adult with an advanced solid tumor such as melanoma, head and neck, liver or kidney cancer. The CDR3 runs from the conserved cysteine through the conserved F or W. A D gene is named only where the DNA matches it firmly. Rows give clone size only sometimes, using once, few, many, or a class for an expanded clone.

j_gene	v_gene	d_gene	abundance	CDR3aa	CDR3nt
TRBJ2-1	TRBV7-9	-	-	CASSLEAGEQFF	TGTGCCAGCAGCTTAGAGGCCGGGGAGCAGTTCTTC
TRBJ2-1	TRBV5-1	-	-	CASSLGAAYNEQFF	TGCGCCAGCAGCTTGGGGGCAGCCTACAATGAGCAGTTCTTC
TRBJ2-6	TRBV5-5	-	few	CASSLAETSSGANVLTF	TGTGCCAGCAGCTTGGCGGAGACGAGCTCTGGGGCCAACGTCCTGACTTTC
TRBJ2-4	TRBV5-8	TRBD2	-	CASSWGGGPLAKNIQYF	TGTGCCAGCAGCTGGGGGGGAGGCCCTCTAGCCAAAAACATTCAGTACTTC
TRBJ1-1	TRBV6-1	-	-	CASSEVRQYTEAFF	TGTGCCAGCAGTGAAGTGAGACAGTACACTGAAGCTTTCTTT
TRBJ2-3	TRBV18	-	-	CASSPQSSPSTDTQYF	TGTGCCAGCTCACCACAATCCTCACCTAGCACAGATACGCAGTATTTT
TRBJ2-6	TRBV5-4	TRBD1	-	CASSQTGVSGANVLTF	TGTGCCAGCAGCCAGACAGGGGTCTCTGGGGCCAACGTCCTGACTTTC
TRBJ1-1	TRBV10-1	TRBD1	-	CASSGTGTGDTEAFF	TGCGCCAGCAGCGGAACCGGGACAGGGGACACTGAAGCTTTCTTT
TRBJ2-2	TRBV7-6	-	-	CASSLASPGGSTGELFF	TGTGCCAGCAGCTTAGCGAGTCCAGGGGGGTCGACCGGGGAGCTGTTTTTT
TRBJ2-2	TRBV6-4	TRBD2	few	CASSPAGTTATGELFF	TGTGCCAGCAGCCCGGCCGGGACTACCGCCACCGGGGAGCTGTTTTTT
TRBJ2-1	TRBV7-6	TRBD2	once	CASSVGGRDNEQFF	TGTGCCAGCAGCGTCGGGGGGAGGGACAATGAGCAGTTCTTC
TRBJ2-1	TRBV5-8	TRBD1	-	CASRPRQGTNEQFF	TGTGCCAGCCGGCCCAGACAGGGGACCAATGAGCAGTTCTTC
TRBJ1-3	TRBV6-1	-	-	CASREAGGNTIYF	TGTGCCAGCAGGGAAGCTGGGGGAAACACCATATATTTT
TRBJ1-6	TRBV6-5	-	-	CASSYSREERSPLHF	TGTGCCAGCAGTTACTCCAGGGAGGAACGGTCACCCCTCCACTTT
TRBJ2-7	TRBV18	TRBD1	-	CASSPGTGGHEQYF	TGTGCCAGCTCACCAGGGACAGGCGGCCACGAGCAGTACTTC
TRBJ2-5	TRBV10-3	-	-	CAISDTAVRRETQYF	TGTGCCATCAGTGACACAGCGGTGAGGAGAGAGACCCAGTACTTC
TRBJ1-6	TRBV19	TRBD1	-	CASSMTGGSPLHF	TGTGCCAGTAGTATGACAGGGGGTTCACCCCTCCACTTT
TRBJ2-3	TRBV10-3	-	-	CAISEGNRLDTQYF	TGTGCCATCAGTGAAGGGAACAGGCTAGATACGCAGTATTTT
TRBJ2-7	TRBV10-2	-	-	CASSEWGLPADF	TGCGCCAGCAGTGAGTGGGGACTCCCGGCGGATTTC
TRBJ1-2	TRBV6-1	-	-	CASSEALMGLNYGYTF	TGTGCCAGCAGTGAAGCGCTTATGGGACTGAACTATGGCTACACCTTC
TRBJ1-3	TRBV11-2	TRBD1	-	CASSLVSGGMTGNTIYF	TGTGCCAGCAGCTTAGTGTCAGGGGGCATGACTGGAAACACCATATATTTT
TRBJ1-5	TRBV18	-	-	CASSPLGADQPQHF	TGTGCCAGCTCACCACTAGGGGCTGATCAGCCCCAGCATTTT
TRBJ1-5	TRBV7-3	-	-	CASSSLRGGRPQHF	TGTGCCAGCAGCTCCCTTAGGGGGGGGAGGCCCCAGCATTTT
TRBJ1-6	TRBV18	-	-	CASSRDGDNSPLHF	TGTGCCAGCTCCCGGGACGGTGATAATTCACCCCTCCACTTT
TRBJ1-5	TRBV6-6	-	-	CASSPFGGRGDQPQHF	TGTGCCAGCAGTCCCTTCGGGGGGCGGGGTGATCAGCCCCAGCATTTT
TRBJ1-4	TRBV7-8	-	-	CASSLALGRGRRKLFF	TGTGCCAGCAGCTTAGCGCTGGGACGAGGGAGAAGAAAACTGTTTTTT
TRBJ1-5	TRBV4-1	-	once	CASSQGFGQPQHF	TGCGCCAGCAGCCAAGGGTTTGGGCAGCCCCAGCATTTT
TRBJ2-2	TRBV19	TRBD2	-	CASRSGGATGELFF	TGTGCCAGTAGGAGCGGGGGGGCCACCGGGGAGCTGTTTTTT
TRBJ2-2	TRBV5-4	TRBD2	-	CASRSSGGNTGELFF	TGTGCCAGCAGGTCTAGCGGGGGCAACACCGGGGAGCTGTTTTTT
TRBJ2-4	TRBV9	TRBD1	-	CASSVEGGTGVGGKNIQYF	TGTGCCAGCAGCGTAGAAGGGGGCACAGGGGTCGGCGGAAAAAACATTCAGTACTTC
TRBJ2-5	TRBV11-2	TRBD1	few	CASSLDRETQYF	TGTGCCAGCAGCTTGGACAGGGAGACCCAGTACTTC
TRBJ2-5	TRBV9	-	-	CASSVVSGAETQYF	TGTGCCAGCAGCGTAGTGTCGGGAGCGGAGACCCAGTACTTC
TRBJ2-1	TRBV6-1	TRBD2	-	CASSEEAGLVIYNEQFF	TGTGCCAGCAGTGAAGAGGCGGGACTAGTAATCTACAATGAGCAGTTCTTC
TRBJ2-7	TRBV7-8	-	few	CASSLALRSSYEQYF	TGTGCCAGCAGCTTAGCCCTCCGAAGCTCCTACGAGCAGTACTTC
TRBJ2-3	TRBV18	TRBD2	-	CASSPSSGGADTQYF	TGTGCCAGCTCACCGAGTAGCGGGGGTGCAGATACGCAGTATTTT
TRBJ1-2	TRBV2	-	once	CARATASNYGYTF	TGTGCCAGAGCAACGGCCTCTAACTATGGCTACACCTTC
TRBJ2-5	TRBV6-1	-	-	CASSVGGYQETQYF	TGTGCCAGCAGTGTTGGGGGATACCAAGAGACCCAGTACTTC
TRBJ2-7	TRBV19	-	once	CASSPPRGTGNYEQYF	TGTGCCAGTAGTCCCCCGCGGGGTACCGGGAACTACGAGCAGTACTTC
TRBJ2-5	TRBV5-1	TRBD2	-	CASSARGGQETQYF	TGCGCCAGCAGCGCGCGGGGGGGGCAAGAGACCCAGTACTTC
TRBJ2-1	TRBV5-6	-	-	CASRILSGSSYNEQFF	TGTGCCAGCAGGATACTTAGCGGTAGCTCCTACAATGAGCAGTTCTTC
TRBJ2-7	TRBV20-1	-	-	CSASREIEQYF	TGCAGTGCTTCTCGAGAAATCGAGCAGTACTTC
TRBJ1-2	TRBV5-1	TRBD1	-	CASSLDRTGRDYGYTF	TGCGCCAGCAGCTTGGACCGGACAGGGAGGGACTATGGCTACACCTTC
TRBJ2-2	TRBV18	TRBD2	-	CASSREGPNTGELFF	TGTGCCAGCTCACGGGAGGGACCGAACACCGGGGAGCTGTTTTTT
TRBJ1-2	TRBV25-1	TRBD1	-	CASRRQGVEDGYTF	TGTGCCAGCAGACGACAGGGCGTTGAGGATGGCTACACCTTC